The 17 T cell receptor beta chains in this list originate from one sample, sequenced in a study of T cell responses to AZD1222 COVID-19 vaccine. Clones were sequenced by immunoSEQ multiplex PCR, and TCRdb holds only the in-frame ones, with some missing. The sample gives over 150,000 clones, about nine tenths of which show up once; less than 6.5% is in the top ten. The specimen was peripheral blood, collected on day 0 of AZD1222 vaccination. Receptor source: an adult in good health.

The CDR3 nucleotides read TGTGCCAGTAGTCGCAGGGTCAACGAGCAGTACTTC. Residues: CASSRRVNEQYF. The chain employs TRBV19 and TRBJ2-7; D may be TRBD1 (5 bases). Germline-derived CDR1 and CDR2 are LNHDA and SQIVND (reference sequence). The CDR3 consists of 12 residues. Trimming took off 5 bases at V and 5 bases at J, with 10 bases between the two ends.

The genes are TRBV7-9 and TRBJ2-6, with D perhaps being TRBD1 or TRBD2 (5 bases each). V was cut by 6 bases and J by 0 bases, with 9 bases left in between. The CDR3 covers 15 residues. Germline-derived CDR1 and CDR2 are SEHNR and FQNEAQ (reference sequence). The CDR3 loop is CASRRGTSGANVLTF. The CDR3 coding sequence is TGTGCCAGCAGGAGGGGAACCTCTGGGGCCAACGTCCTGACTTTC.

This clone was seen just once. The CDR3 DNA reads TGTGCCAGCAGTGGACCCCTCCGGGACAGACTTTATCAGCCCCAGCATTTT. Translated, it gives CASSGPLRDRLYQPQHF. This rearrangement joins TRBV6-1 to TRBJ1-5; TRBD1 matches 7 bases. This CDR3 is 17 amino acids long. V was pared by 4 bases and J by 5 bases, with 14 bases of the junction left unmatched. From germline, CDR1 is MNHNS and CDR2 SASEGT.

The rearrangement joins TRBV7-9 to TRBJ1-1; a possible D gene is TRBD1 (5 bases). This CDR3 comprises 13 residues. The V end lost 7 bases, the J end lost 1 base, and 10 bases lay between the germline ends. Germline V gene lookup returns CDR1 SEHNR and CDR2 FQNEAQ (reference sequence). The DNA for the CDR3 is TGTGCCAGCACAGGGACCCCGAACACTGAAGCTTTCTTT. Protein sequence: CASTGTPNTEAFF.

V gene TRBV19 combines with J gene TRBJ2-6, with TRBD1 matching over 7 bases. Germline V gene data show CDR1 as LNHDA and CDR2 as SQIVND (reference sequence). The J segment lost 2 bases and the V segment lost 4 bases, leaving 2 bases of the junction unmatched. CDR3 size: 15 residues. In DNA, the CDR3 is TGTGCCAGTAGTAGAGACAGGGCTGGGGCCAACGTCCTGACTTTC. Encoded protein: CASSRDRAGANVLTF.

The gene calls are TRBV19 and TRBJ1-5; no clear D gene. There are 13 residues in the CDR3. CDR1 and CDR2 (germline): LNHDA, SQIVND (reference sequence). V dropped 2 bases and J dropped 4 bases, with 6 bases sitting between them. CDR3 sequence (DNA): TGTGCCAGTAGTATAAGAGGGAATCAGCCCCAGCATTTT. This encodes CASSIRGNQPQHF.

This rearrangement joins TRBV20-1 to TRBJ2-1; D gene unclear. The CDR3 has 11 residues. V was pared by 4 bases and J by 6 bases, with 7 bases between. Germline CDR1 and CDR2: DFQATT and SNEGSKA (reference sequence). The CDR3, as DNA: TGCAGTGCTAAGGCCACCAATGAGCAGTTCTTC. This translates into CSAKATNEQFF.

This chain joins TRBV11-1 and TRBJ2-3, with D possibly matching TRBD2 (5 bases). V was trimmed by 1 base and J by 2 bases, leaving 13 bases between them. Germline CDR1 and CDR2: SGHAT and FQDESV (reference sequence). The CDR3 consists of 16 residues. The CDR3 bases are TGTGCCAGCAGCTTAGATGAGGGCAGGTACACAGATACGCAGTATTTT. Translation: CASSLDEGRYTDTQYF.

The chain carries TRBV4-1 and TRBJ2-1; a possible D gene is TRBD2 (6 bases). Germline V gene sequence: CDR1 MGHRA, CDR2 YSYEKL. CDR3 length: 18 residues. V gave up 1 base and J gave up 4 bases, with 20 bases separating them. CDR3 in amino acids: CASSQVRGGATEYNEQFF. CDR3 nucleotides: TGCGCCAGCAGCCAAGTGCGGGGCGGGGCCACAGAATACAATGAGCAGTTCTTC.

This rearrangement joins TRBV3-1 (or the pseudogene TRBV3-2) to TRBJ1-4; possibly TRBD1 for D (5 bases). V was trimmed by 4 bases and J by 3 bases, leaving 18 bases between them. Germline-derived CDR1 and CDR2 are LGHDT and YNNKEL (reference sequence). The CDR3 has 17 residues. CDR3 nucleotide sequence: TGTGCCAGCAGCCTACGATCCGGGCCCAGGGCTAATGAAAAACTGTTTTTT. This translates into CASSLRSGPRANEKLFF.

In this sample, this clone turned up once. This chain joins TRBV3-1 (or the pseudogene TRBV3-2) and TRBJ1-2; D ambiguous. Trimming took off 2 bases at V and 8 bases at J, with 6 bases between the two ends. Germline lookup yields CDR1 LGHDT and CDR2 YNNKEL (reference sequence). CDR3 length: 11 amino acids. In nucleotides, the CDR3 is TGTGCCAGCAGCCAAAGATACGGCTACACCTTC. This codes for CASSQRYGYTF.

J is TRBJ2-5 and V is TRBV28, with 9 bases identical to TRBD1. V lost 2 bases, J lost 2 bases, and 18 bases stayed unmatched. Per germline, CDR1 MDHEN and CDR2 SYDVKM. The CDR3 has 20 residues. The DNA for the CDR3 is TGTGCCAGCAGTTTAAGGGCCCCCATCTCTCACAGGGGGCCTCAAGAGACCCAGTACTTC. Its translation: CASSLRAPISHRGPQETQYF.

This chain uses TRBV25-1 with TRBJ2-3, with 10 bases matching TRBD1. This CDR3 spans 16 amino acids. Trimming took 2 bases from V and 4 from J; bases not matched to a gene: 6. Germline V gene sequence: CDR1 MGHDK, CDR2 SYGVNS. The CDR3 DNA reads as TGTGCCAGCAGTGAAGTGGGACAGGGGCCCCCAGATACGCAGTATTTT. Translation gives CASSEVGQGPPDTQYF.

The CDR3, as DNA: TGCGCCAGCAGCTTGGCCAGTCAGGGAGGCACCGGGGAGCTGTTTTTT. Translation: CASSLASQGGTGELFF. The chain uses TRBV5-1 and TRBJ2-2; D possibly corresponds to TRBD2 (6 bases). Per germline, CDR1 SGHRS and CDR2 YFSETQ. The CDR3 has 16 residues. The germline V and J ends were trimmed by 0 bases and 4 bases, with 13 bases remaining between them.

The rearrangement joins TRBV19 to TRBJ1-1; D unclear. The CDR3 is 14 amino acids. V lost 1 base to trimming and J lost 1 base, with 7 bases between them. Looked up from germline, CDR1 is LNHDA and CDR2 is SQIVND (reference sequence). CDR3 in amino acids: CASSIGAANTEAFF. In DNA, the CDR3 is TGTGCCAGTAGTATAGGGGCAGCGAACACTGAAGCTTTCTTT.

The chain recombines TRBV27 with TRBJ2-1, with D unresolved. The CDR3 contains 15 residues. Trimming removed 3 bases from V and 0 bases from J, with 9 bases in between. Germline V gene lookup returns CDR1 MNHEY and CDR2 SMNVEV (reference sequence). Here the CDR3 reads CASSFQTPSYNEQFF. The CDR3 bases are TGTGCCAGCAGTTTTCAGACACCCTCCTACAATGAGCAGTTCTTC.

As for this clone: The junction does not match germline at one end; this may be a read error. V is TRBV7-7 and J is TRBJ2-5; D might be TRBD2 (6 bases). Germline V gene lookup returns CDR1 SSHAT and CDR2 FNYEAQ (reference sequence). The CDR3 length is 15 residues. The CDR3 DNA reads TGTGCTAGCAGCTTAGATCCGGGGGTACAAGAGACCCAGTACTTC. It codes for CASSLDPGVQETQYF.